A single T cell receptor (beta chain) is shown here with its context. This record comes from a study of blood T cell repertoires in COVID-19. Study-wide context: From the United States, Italy and Spain came samples of acute and convalescent COVID-19. PBMCs, B-cell-depleted T cells, or T cells provided the cDNA or gDNA that made up the material.

J gave up 5 bases and V 4 bases, and 5 bases lay outside the gene matches. The germline V gene has CDR1 SGHNT and CDR2 YYREEE (reference sequence). This CDR3 has 14 residues. Authors' methods: The authors estimated nucleated cell counts from reference gene primer amplification. Measured with immunoSEQ multiplex PCR; TCRdb has only the in-frame clones, and not every one. The V and J calls and clone size come from that table; D and trimming were worked out from the DNA. The table includes 200,000 or so clones, roughly four fifths detected once. The source material was peripheral blood. This sequence joins TRBV5-4 and TRBJ2-1; 8 bases fit TRBD2. The sequence derives from a woman between 40 and 50 years old with acute or convalescent COVID-19. The CDR3 sequence is CASSIVAGHNEQFF. CDR3 sequence (DNA): TGTGCCAGCAGCATCGTAGCGGGGCACAATGAGCAGTTCTTC.